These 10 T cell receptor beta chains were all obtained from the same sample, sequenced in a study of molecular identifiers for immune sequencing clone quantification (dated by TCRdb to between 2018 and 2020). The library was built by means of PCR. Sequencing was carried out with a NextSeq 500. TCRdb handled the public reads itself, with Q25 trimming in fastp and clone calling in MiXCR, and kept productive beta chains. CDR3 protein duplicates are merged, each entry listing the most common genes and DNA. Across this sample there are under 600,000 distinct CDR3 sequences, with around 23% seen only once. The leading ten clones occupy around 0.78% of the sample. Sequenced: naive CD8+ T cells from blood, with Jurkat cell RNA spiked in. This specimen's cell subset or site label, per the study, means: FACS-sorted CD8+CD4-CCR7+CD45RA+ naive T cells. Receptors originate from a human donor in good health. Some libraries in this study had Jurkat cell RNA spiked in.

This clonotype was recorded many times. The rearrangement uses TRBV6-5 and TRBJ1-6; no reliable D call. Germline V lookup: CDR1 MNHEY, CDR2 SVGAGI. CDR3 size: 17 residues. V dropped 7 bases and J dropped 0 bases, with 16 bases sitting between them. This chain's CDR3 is CASKPVLASSYNSPLHF. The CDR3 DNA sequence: TGTGCCAGCAAACCCGTCCTCGCGAGCTCCTATAATTCACCCCTCCACTTT.

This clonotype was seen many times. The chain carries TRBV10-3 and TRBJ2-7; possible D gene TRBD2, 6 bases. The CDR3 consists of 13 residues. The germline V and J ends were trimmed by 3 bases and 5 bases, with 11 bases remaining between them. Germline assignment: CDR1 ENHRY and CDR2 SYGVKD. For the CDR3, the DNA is TGTGCCATCAGTGATCCGCCTAGCGACGAGCAGTACTTC. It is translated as CAISDPPSDEQYF.

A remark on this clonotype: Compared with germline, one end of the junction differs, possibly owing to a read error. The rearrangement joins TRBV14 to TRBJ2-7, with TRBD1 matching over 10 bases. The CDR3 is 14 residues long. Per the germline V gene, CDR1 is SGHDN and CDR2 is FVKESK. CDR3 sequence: CASSQGDRGYERYF. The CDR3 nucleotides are TGTGCCAGCAGCCAAGGGGACAGGGGTTACGAGCGGTACTTC.

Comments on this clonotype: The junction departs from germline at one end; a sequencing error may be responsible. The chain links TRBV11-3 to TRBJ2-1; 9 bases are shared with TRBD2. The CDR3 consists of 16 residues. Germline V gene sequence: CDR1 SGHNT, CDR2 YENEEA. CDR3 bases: TGTGCCAGCAGCTTAGGGGGACTAGCTGGGACCAATGGGCAGTTCTTC. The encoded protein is CASSLGGLAGTNGQFF.

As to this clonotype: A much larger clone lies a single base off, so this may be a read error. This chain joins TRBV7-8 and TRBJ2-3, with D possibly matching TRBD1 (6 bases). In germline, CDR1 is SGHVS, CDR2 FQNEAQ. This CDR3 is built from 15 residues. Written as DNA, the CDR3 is TGTGCCAGCAGCTTACACTCTAGATGGACAGATACGGAGTATTTT. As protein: CASSLHSRWTDTEYF.

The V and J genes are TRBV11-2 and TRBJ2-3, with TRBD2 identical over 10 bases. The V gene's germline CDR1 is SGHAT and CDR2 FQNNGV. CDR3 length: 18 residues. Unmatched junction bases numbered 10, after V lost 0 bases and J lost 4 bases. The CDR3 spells CASSLEGLAGGWADTQYF. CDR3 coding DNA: TGTGCCAGCAGCTTAGAGGGCTTAGCGGGGGGTTGGGCAGATACGCAGTATTTT.

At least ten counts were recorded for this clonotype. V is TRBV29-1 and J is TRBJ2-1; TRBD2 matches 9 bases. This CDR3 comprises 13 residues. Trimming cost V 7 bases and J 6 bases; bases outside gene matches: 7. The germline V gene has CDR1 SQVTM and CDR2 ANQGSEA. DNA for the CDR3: TGCAGCGCCGGACTAGCGACATCCAATGAGCAGTTCTTC. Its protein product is CSAGLATSNEQFF.

Written as DNA, the CDR3 is TGTGCCTGGAGGGCCCCAGGCCTCTTCGGAGATACGCAGTATTTT. Protein: CAWRAPGLFGDTQYF. The chain is built from TRBV30 and TRBJ2-3; unclear D gene. CDR3 length: 15 amino acids. V was trimmed by 3 bases and J by 5 bases, leaving 18 bases between them. Germline CDR1 is GTSNPN and CDR2 is SVGIG (reference sequence).

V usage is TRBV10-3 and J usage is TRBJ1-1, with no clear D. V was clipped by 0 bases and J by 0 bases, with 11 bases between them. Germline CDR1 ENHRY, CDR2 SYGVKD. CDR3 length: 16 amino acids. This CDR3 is CAISESSNPMNTEAFF. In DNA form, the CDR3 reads TGTGCCATCAGTGAGTCGAGTAACCCGATGAACACTGAAGCTTTCTTT.

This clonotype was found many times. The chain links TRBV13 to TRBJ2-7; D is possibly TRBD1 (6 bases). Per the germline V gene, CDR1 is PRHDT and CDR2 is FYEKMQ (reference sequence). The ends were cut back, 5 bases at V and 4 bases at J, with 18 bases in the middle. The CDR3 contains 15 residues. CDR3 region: CASSPPRGTQYEQYF. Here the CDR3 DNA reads TGTGCCAGCAGCCCCCCCAGGGGCACACAGTACGAGCAGTACTTC.